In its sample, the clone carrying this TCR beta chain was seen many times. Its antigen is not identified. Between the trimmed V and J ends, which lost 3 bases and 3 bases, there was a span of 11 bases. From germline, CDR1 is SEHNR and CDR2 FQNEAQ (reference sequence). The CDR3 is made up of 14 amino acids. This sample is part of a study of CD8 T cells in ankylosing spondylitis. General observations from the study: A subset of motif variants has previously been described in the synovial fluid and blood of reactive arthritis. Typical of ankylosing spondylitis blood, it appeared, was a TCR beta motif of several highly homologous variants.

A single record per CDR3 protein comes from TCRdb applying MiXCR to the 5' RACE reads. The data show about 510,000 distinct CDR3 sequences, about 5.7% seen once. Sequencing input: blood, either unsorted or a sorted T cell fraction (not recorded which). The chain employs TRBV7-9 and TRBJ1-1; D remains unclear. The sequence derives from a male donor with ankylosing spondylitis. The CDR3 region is CASSLTPVYTEAFF. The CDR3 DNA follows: TGTGCCAGCAGCTTGACTCCAGTCTACACTGAAGCTTTCTTT.